This passage covers 26 T cell receptor beta chains from one sample sequenced in a study of blood T cell repertoires in COVID-19. Only in-frame clones appear in the TCRdb table, and some are missing; sequencing was by immunoSEQ multiplex PCR. This table has 250,000 to 300,000 clones, 86% appearing once. The specimen was PBMCs or T cells enriched from blood (not recorded which). The origin of the receptors is a man between 18 and 35 years old who had recovered from COVID-19.

A few counts support this clone. V and J are TRBV20-1 and TRBJ1-2, with TRBD1 identical over 8 bases. Germline CDR1 DFQATT, CDR2 SNEGSKA (reference sequence). This CDR3 has 13 amino acids. The V segment lost 3 bases and the J segment 7 bases; nucleotides outside the gene matches: 7. CDR3 nucleotides: TGCAGTGCTAGTCGGCAGGGGGCGGGTGGCTACACCTTC. This sequence encodes CSASRQGAGGYTF.

This clone was detected only once. The chain is built from TRBV7-2 and TRBJ2-2, with 9 bases fitting TRBD2. J was trimmed by 0 bases and V by 2 bases; bases with no gene match: 10. Looked up from germline, CDR1 is SGHTA and CDR2 is FQGNSA. The CDR3 runs 19 residues. DNA of the CDR3: TGTGCCAGCAGCTTAAGCGGGGGGACCCTATTCGCGAACACCGGGGAGCTGTTTTTT. It encodes CASSLSGGTLFANTGELFF.

This sequence joins TRBV19 and TRBJ1-2, with D tentatively TRBD1 (5 bases). The CDR3 covers 14 residues. Germline CDR1 reads LNHDA; CDR2 reads SQIVND (reference sequence). The ends were cut back, 7 bases at V and 2 bases at J, with 14 bases in the middle. CDR3 sequence: CASTKNRINYGYTF. DNA of the CDR3: TGTGCCAGTACCAAGAACAGGATAAACTATGGCTACACCTTC.

This clone appeared a single time. The V gene is TRBV20-1, the J gene TRBJ1-5; unclear D gene. The germline CDR1 and CDR2 sequences are DFQATT and SNEGSKA (reference sequence). The CDR3 runs to 15 residues. Trimming removed 3 bases at V and 4 bases at J, with 16 bases between. Written as DNA, the CDR3 is TGCAGTGCTAGTCTGGGCCCAGCCGTTAATCAGCCCCAGCATTTT. It codes for CSASLGPAVNQPQHF.

This clone was counted between two and nine times. V gene TRBV11-1 combines with J gene TRBJ2-5; the D gene is possibly TRBD1 (6 bases). The CDR3 contains 14 residues. Germline V gene data show CDR1 as SGHAT and CDR2 as FQDESV (reference sequence). V dropped 6 bases and J dropped 0 bases, with 11 bases sitting between them. The CDR3 DNA follows: TGTGCCAGCAGTCTCGGGACAAACCAAGAGACCCAGTACTTC. Translation gives CASSLGTNQETQYF. Supplemented by reference TRBV11-1 and TRBJ2-5, the full variable domain reads EAEVAQSPRYKITEKSQAVAFWCDPISGHATLYWYRQILGQGPELLVQFQDESVVDDSQLPKDRFSAERLKGVDSTLKIQPAELGDSAMYLCASSLGTNQETQYFGPGTRLLVL.

V gene TRBV6-5 combines with J gene TRBJ2-1; TRBD2 matches 9 bases. V lost 4 bases to trimming and J lost 0 bases; unmatched junction nucleotides: 4. The CDR3 contains 16 residues. Germline V gene lookup returns CDR1 MNHEY and CDR2 SVGAGI. The CDR3 nucleotides are TGTGCCAGCAGTTTTCTTAGCGGGAGCTCCTACAATGAGCAGTTCTTC. Its translation is CASSFLSGSSYNEQFF.

This chain links TRBV30 with TRBJ2-7; 7 bases match TRBD2. Germline V lookup: CDR1 GTSNPN, CDR2 SVGIG (reference sequence). V shed 0 bases, J shed 2 bases, and the junction held 1 base outside the gene matches. There are 13 residues in the CDR3. The CDR3 sequence is CAWSVRGAYEQYF. CDR3 nucleotide sequence: TGTGCCTGGAGTGTACGGGGGGCCTACGAGCAGTACTTC. Drawing the rest from reference TRBV30 and TRBJ2-7, the complete variable domain is SQTIHQWPATLVQPVGSPLSLECTVEGTSNPNLYWYRQAAGRGLQLLFYSVGIGQISSEVPQNLSASRPQDRQFILSSKKLLLSDSGFYLCAWSVRGAYEQYFGPGTRLTVT.

The chain uses TRBV3-1 (or the pseudogene TRBV3-2) and TRBJ2-1; 7 bases are a match to TRBD1. This CDR3 contains 18 residues. After removal of 0 bases from V and 3 bases from J, the junction contained 11 bases not matched to a gene. Germline assignment: CDR1 LGHDT and CDR2 YNNKEL (reference sequence). The CDR3: CASSQETGAAAVYNEQFF. The CDR3 DNA sequence: TGTGCCAGCAGCCAAGAAACAGGGGCCGCCGCGGTCTACAATGAGCAGTTCTTC.

The rearrangement links TRBV28 to TRBJ1-1, with D possibly TRBD1 on 5 matching bases. V shed 5 bases and J shed 4 bases, with 20 bases lying between them. The CDR3 has 16 amino acids. Germline V lookup: CDR1 MDHEN, CDR2 SYDVKM. The CDR3 loop reads CASSTMGELGGTEAFF. In DNA, the CDR3 is TGTGCCAGCAGTACAATGGGGGAACTGGGGGGCACTGAAGCTTTCTTT.

The J gene is TRBJ2-7, the V gene TRBV10-2; perhaps TRBD2 as D (5 bases). This CDR3 comprises 13 residues. V lost 7 bases to trimming and J lost 0 bases, with 10 bases between them. CDR1 is WSHSY, CDR2 SAAADI, per germline. The CDR3 DNA is TGCGCCAGCACCCTAGCCATCTCCTACGAGCAGTACTTC. Translating it yields CASTLAISYEQYF.

The V and J genes are TRBV27 and TRBJ1-5; 8 nucleotides align to TRBD1. Germline V gene data show CDR1 as MNHEY and CDR2 as SMNVEV (reference sequence). J gave up 3 bases and V 8 bases, and 6 bases lay outside the gene matches. This CDR3 region has 14 residues. The CDR3 protein is CASARQGFNQPQHF. The CDR3 nucleotides read TGTGCCAGCGCACGACAGGGGTTCAATCAGCCCCAGCATTTT.

The CDR3: CASSGQGRGYGYTF. Here the CDR3 DNA reads TGTGCCAGCAGTGGCCAAGGCAGGGGATATGGCTACACCTTC. The chain recombines TRBV25-1 with TRBJ1-2, with a tentative D call TRBD1 (6 bases). The CDR3 has 14 amino acids. V lost 4 bases and J 5 bases, leaving 14 bases between the germline ends. In germline, CDR1 is MGHDK, CDR2 SYGVNS.

The rearrangement uses TRBV19 and TRBJ2-5; 10 nucleotides align to TRBD2. Germline CDR1 is LNHDA and CDR2 is SQIVND (reference sequence). CDR3 size: 17 residues. The ends lost 0 bases at V and 5 bases at J; junction bases unmatched: 9. The CDR3 nucleotides are TGTGCCAGTAGTATAGATTCGCCTAGCGGGAGTCTGGAGACCCAGTACTTC. Translated, it gives CASSIDSPSGSLETQYF.

The rearrangement joins TRBV10-3 to TRBJ1-2, with D unresolved. V was shortened by 0 bases and J by 4 bases, with 12 bases between the two germline ends. CDR1 is ENHRY, CDR2 SYGVKD, per germline. CDR3 size: 15 residues. Here the CDR3 DNA reads TGTGCCATCAGTGAGTCCGACACATATACCTATGGCTACACCTTC. As protein: CAISESDTYTYGYTF.

The CDR3 sequence: CASSLGTGVYGYTF. As DNA, the CDR3 is TGTGCCAGCAGCTTAGGGACAGGGGTCTATGGCTACACCTTC. This chain connects TRBV7-9 to TRBJ1-2; TRBD1 matches at 9 bases. Looked up from germline, CDR1 is SEHNR and CDR2 is FQNEAQ (reference sequence). The CDR3 has 14 residues. The junction had 1 base not matched to a gene; V was cut back by 1 base and J by 4 bases.

The CDR3 protein is CASSYDRSSYEQYF. The DNA of the CDR3 is TGTGCCAGCAGTTACGACAGATCCTCCTACGAGCAGTACTTC. The V gene is TRBV14, the J gene TRBJ2-7, with D possibly matching TRBD1 (5 bases). Trimming cost V 6 bases and J 0 bases, with 12 bases left between them. CDR1 and CDR2 (germline): SGHDN, FVKESK. The CDR3 runs 14 residues.

V and J are TRBV19 and TRBJ1-1, with 8 positions matching TRBD1. The germline V gene has CDR1 LNHDA and CDR2 SQIVND (reference sequence). The CDR3 consists of 14 residues. The trim removed 7 bases at V and 0 bases at J, leaving 4 bases unmatched. The CDR3 reads CASTGQGMNTEAFF. The CDR3 coding sequence is TGTGCCAGTACCGGACAGGGCATGAACACTGAAGCTTTCTTT.

This rearrangement joins TRBV7-9 to TRBJ2-1; the D gene is possibly TRBD1 (6 bases). The CDR3 covers 15 residues. Germline loops: CDR1 SEHNR, CDR2 FQNEAQ (reference sequence). Trimming took 5 bases from V and 3 from J, leaving 14 bases between them. The CDR3 is CASSQVLDSYNEQFF. In DNA form, the CDR3 reads TGTGCCAGCAGCCAAGTGTTGGACAGCTACAATGAGCAGTTCTTC.

The chain couples TRBV11-3 to TRBJ2-7; 7 positions match TRBD2. CDR1 SGHNT and CDR2 YENEEA come from the germline V gene. Germline trimming cut 5 bases from V and 7 bases from J; bases unmatched to any gene: 14. The CDR3 has 15 residues. This CDR3 reads CASSSTAGSKGEQYF. In DNA form, the CDR3 reads TGTGCCAGCAGCAGTACAGCGGGGTCGAAAGGGGAGCAGTACTTC.

This clone was found a few times. V usage is TRBV2 and J usage is TRBJ1-5; D unresolved. Trimming left V 7 bases short and J 6 bases short, with 10 bases between. Germline lookup yields CDR1 SNHLY and CDR2 FYNNEI. The length of the CDR3 is 12 residues. This CDR3 is CASNKISQPQHF. In nucleotides, the CDR3 is TGTGCCAGCAATAAGATTAGTCAGCCCCAGCATTTT.

The chain has TRBV5-4 and TRBJ1-1; tentative D call: TRBD1 (5 bases). From germline, CDR1 is SGHNT and CDR2 YYREEE (reference sequence). The CDR3 covers 14 residues. The V and J ends lost 5 bases and 3 bases respectively, with 14 bases between them. CDR3 DNA: TGTGCCAGCAGGTCAGGGATTACGGACACTGAAGCTTTCTTT. Translated: CASRSGITDTEAFF.

In the case of this clone: Germline and junction disagree at one end, which may indicate a read error. The chain carries TRBV12-3 or TRBV12-4 and TRBJ2-1; 11 positions match TRBD2. The CDR3 is 13 residues long. The CDR3 loop reads CASSLAGGNEQFF. In nucleotides, the CDR3 is TGTGCCAGCAGTCTAGCGGGAGGAAATGAGCAGTTCTTC.

This clone occurred once. This chain uses TRBV6-1 with TRBJ2-1; 8 bases fit TRBD2. V was pared by 0 bases and J by 2 bases, with 6 bases of the junction left unmatched. Germline values: CDR1 MNHNS, CDR2 SASEGT. The CDR3 covers 17 residues. CDR3 sequence: CASSEALSREAYNEQFF. The CDR3 DNA sequence: TGTGCCAGCAGTGAAGCGCTTTCGCGGGAGGCCTACAATGAGCAGTTCTTC.

The rearrangement joins TRBV27 to TRBJ2-1; 16 bases are a match to TRBD2. Germline V gene sequence: CDR1 MNHEY, CDR2 SMNVEV (reference sequence). V shed 5 bases and J 9 bases; nucleotides not matched to a gene: 7. The CDR3 is 16 residues long. This CDR3 is CASSPTGTSGGGEQFF. In DNA form, the CDR3 reads TGTGCCAGCAGTCCGACCGGGACTAGCGGGGGGGGTGAGCAGTTCTTC.

The chain's CDR3 is CASSYSTGTFNYGYTF. Here the CDR3 DNA reads TGTGCCAGCAGTTACTCGACGGGAACTTTTAACTATGGCTACACCTTC. This chain joins TRBV6-5 and TRBJ1-2, with D unclear. CDR1 MNHEY and CDR2 SVGAGI come from the germline V gene. V was pared by 0 bases and J by 1 base, with 12 bases between. This CDR3 has 16 residues.

CDR3 DNA sequence: TGTGCCAGCAGCCAAGGACCGGGACAGGCAAATTCACCCCTCCACTTT. This translates into CASSQGPGQANSPLHF. The chain has TRBV3-1 (or the pseudogene TRBV3-2) and TRBJ1-6, with TRBD1 identical over 8 bases. Germline CDR1 is LGHDT and CDR2 is YNNKEL (reference sequence). This CDR3 is 16 amino acids long. Trimming cost V 1 base and J 7 bases; bases outside gene matches: 6.